This T cell receptor (beta chain) was captured in a study of vaccination and CD4 T cells after COVID-19. Study-level background: Mild disease affected nine convalescent patients and severe disease one, all SARS-CoV-2 positive by nasal swab PCR.

Treatment noted: approximately 9-day PBMC culture with coronavirus spike peptide pools or control peptides (ViraFEST assay). Wells that each held a few million PBMCs were cultured with 9.5 to 10 IU/ml IL-2 and about 9.8 ug/ml peptide pools. CD4+ T cells were isolated by negative selection after around 11 days of culture. CDR3 size: 13 residues. Germline loops: CDR1 DFQATT, CDR2 SNEGSKA (reference sequence). This clonotype occurred a few times. Its target is not known. The junction departs from the called germline gene at one end, perhaps through a read error. Scientists ran DNA taken from cultured CD4+ T cells through the Oncomine TCR Beta short-read assay for sequencing. TCRdb re-derived calls from the PCR reads in MiXCR, one entry per CDR3 protein. The sample has some 10,000 distinct CDR3 sequences, approximately 50% seen once; the top ten hold about a fifth.

This receptor was obtained from a human donor who had recovered from COVID-19. The chain joins TRBV20-1 to TRBJ1-5; D remains unclear. The sample was CD4+ T cells from blood, cultured in vitro. This CDR3 is CSVSRPGDQPQHF. The CDR3 DNA reads TGTAGTGTAAGTCGGCCTGGCGATCAGCCCCAGCATTTT.